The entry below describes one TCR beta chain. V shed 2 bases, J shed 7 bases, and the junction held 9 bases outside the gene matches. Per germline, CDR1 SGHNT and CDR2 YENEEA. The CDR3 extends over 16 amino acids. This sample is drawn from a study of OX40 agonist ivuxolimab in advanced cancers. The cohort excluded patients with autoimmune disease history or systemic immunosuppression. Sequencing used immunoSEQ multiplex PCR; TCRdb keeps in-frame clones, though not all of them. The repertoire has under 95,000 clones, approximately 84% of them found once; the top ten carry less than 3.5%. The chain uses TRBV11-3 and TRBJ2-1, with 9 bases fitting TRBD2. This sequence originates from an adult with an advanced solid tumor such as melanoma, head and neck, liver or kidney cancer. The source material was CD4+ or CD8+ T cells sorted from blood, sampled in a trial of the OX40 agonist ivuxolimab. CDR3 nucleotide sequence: TGTGCCAGCAGCTTATCGACGGCGGGGGGGCCGAATGAGCAGTTCTTC. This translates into CASSLSTAGGPNEQFF.